The 3 T cell receptor beta chains reported below all come from one sample, sequenced in a study of cytomegalovirus exposure and HLA in healthy donors. The PCR made use of 60 Vbeta and 13 Jbeta primers. TCRdb's copy holds only in-frame clones and misses some; the assay was immunoSEQ multiplex PCR. The table lists 160,000 or so clones, over 70% of them singletons. Sequenced input: PBMCs. These receptors came from a man in his forties or fifties in good health and CMV-seropositive.

The chain joins TRBV7-9 to TRBJ1-4; possible D gene TRBD1, 6 bases. V lost 0 bases and J 10 bases, leaving 9 bases between the germline ends. There are 13 residues in the CDR3. Germline V gene sequence: CDR1 SEHNR, CDR2 FQNEAQ (reference sequence). The CDR3 sequence: CASSLASQGKLFF. The CDR3 bases are TGTGCCAGCAGCTTAGCGTCACAGGGAAAACTGTTTTTT.

J is TRBJ2-2 and V is TRBV7-6, with TRBD2 matching over 7 bases. CDR1 and CDR2 (germline): SGHVS, FNYEAQ. J lost 4 bases, V lost 1 base, and 3 bases had no gene match. The CDR3 consists of 15 residues. CDR3 bases: TGTGCCAGCAGCTTAGGCGGGAGCGGCACCGGGGAGCTGTTTTTT. This encodes CASSLGGSGTGELFF.

The chain has TRBV10-3 and TRBJ2-3, with 9 bases lining up with TRBD2. The CDR3 consists of 15 residues. The V segment lost 3 bases and the J segment 4 bases; nucleotides outside the gene matches: 5. The germline gives CDR1 ENHRY, CDR2 SYGVKD. CDR3 sequence: CAISDLAGAADTQYF. CDR3 nucleotides: TGTGCCATCAGTGATTTAGCGGGGGCGGCAGATACGCAGTATTTT.